These T cell receptor beta chains were read from a single sample in a study of CD8 T cells in Susac syndrome. TCRdb ran MiXCR on the immunoSEQ multiplex PCR reads and lists one entry per CDR3 protein. The sample contains 170,000 or so distinct CDR3 sequences, 94% of which appear only once. Sequencing was done on a sample of CD4+ T cells from PBMCs. The source of these receptors is a human donor with Susac syndrome. Each CDR3 is given with its conserved first and last residue. A D gene is named only where the DNA matches it firmly. Part of the rows lack a size; the others show once, few, many or a class for expanded clones.

J | D | size | V | DNA | CDR3
TRBJ1-1 | TRBD1 | . | TRBV5-1 | TGCGCCAGCAGCTTGGAGGACAGGAGCCCTGAAGCTTTCTTT | CASSLEDRSPEAFF
TRBJ2-7 | TRBD2 | once | TRBV5-1 | TGCGCCAGCAGCTTCAGCGGGGGGCAGCCTGGCGAGCAGTACTTC | CASSFSGGQPGEQYF
TRBJ2-7 | TRBD2 | . | TRBV4-2 | TGTGCCAGCAGCCAAGATTACCAGCGGGGGTCCTACGAGCAGTACTTC | CASSQDYQRGSYEQYF
TRBJ1-3 | . | . | TRBV12-3/TRBV12-4 | TGTGCCAGCCAGGGTTATTCGGGAAACACCATATATTTT | CASQGYSGNTIYF
TRBJ1-2 | . | . | TRBV20-1 | TGCAGTGCTAGAGAGGAGTTCTATGGCTACACCTTC | CSAREEFYGYTF
TRBJ2-7 | . | . | TRBV9 | TGTGCCAGCAGCCCGAGCAGCGCCCCCCGATCGCCCGAGCAGTACTTC | CASSPSSAPRSPEQYF
TRBJ2-3 | TRBD2 | few | TRBV7-8 | TGTGCCAGCAGCTCAGGACTAGCGGGAGGCACAGATACGCAGTATTTT | CASSSGLAGGTDTQYF
TRBJ1-1 | . | . | TRBV30 | TGTGCCTGGAGTGAACGGGTTCGGGCTGAAGCTTTCTTT | CAWSERVRAEAFF
TRBJ1-6 | TRBD1 | . | TRBV30 | TGTGCCTGGAGTGACAGGGGAAGTTCACCCCTCCACTTT | CAWSDRGSSPLHF
TRBJ2-1 | . | few | TRBV3-1 | TGTGCCAGCAGTTCAAGAGGAGGGGAGCAGTTCTTC | CASSSRGGEQFF
TRBJ2-7 | . | . | TRBV6-5 | TGTGCCAGCAGTTTCTCCGGGACTCCCATCTACGAGCAGTACTTC | CASSFSGTPIYEQYF
TRBJ2-2 | . | . | TRBV9 | TGTGCCAGCAGCGTAGGGACCTCGAACACCGGGGAGCTGTTTTTT | CASSVGTSNTGELFF
TRBJ1-5 | . | . | TRBV7-2 | TGTGCCAGCAGCCCGGACACCTCGGGACAGCCCCAGCATTTT | CASSPDTSGQPQHF
TRBJ1-5 | . | once | TRBV6-1 | TGTGCCAGCAGTGCCCGGCGGACAGACGGCAATCAGCCCCAGCATTTT | CASSARRTDGNQPQHF
TRBJ2-6 | . | once | TRBV7-9 | TGTGCCAGCAGCTTAGGGGCAGGGACCTCTGGGGCCAACGTCCTGACTTTC | CASSLGAGTSGANVLTF
TRBJ2-1 | TRBD1 | . | TRBV7-2 | TGTGCCAGCAGCTTAGGGACAGGGAAGAGCAATGAGCAGTTCTTC | CASSLGTGKSNEQFF
TRBJ2-7 | TRBD2 | . | TRBV20-1 | TGCAGTGCTAGAGGAAGCGGGGGGAATTCTAGGGAGCAGTACTTC | CSARGSGGNSREQYF
TRBJ2-1 | . | once | TRBV14 | TGTGCCAGCAGCCAAGGGGCCGGGGCCTACAATGAGCAGTTCTTC | CASSQGAGAYNEQFF
TRBJ2-2 | . | . | TRBV20-1 | TGCAGTGCTAGAGTTCCAGGGGAAAGCACCGGGGAGCTGTTTTTT | CSARVPGESTGELFF
TRBJ2-3 | . | . | TRBV9 | TGTGCCAGCAGCGTACACCTCAACACAGATACGCAGTATTTT | CASSVHLNTDTQYF
TRBJ1-1 | . | . | TRBV6-5 | TGTGCCAGCAGGCTACACAATACAGGGAACACTGAAGCTTTCTTT | CASRLHNTGNTEAFF
TRBJ2-1 | TRBD2 | . | TRBV10-3 | TGTGCCATCAGTGAGCGGGGGGGCATGAGTGAGCAGTTCTTC | CAISERGGMSEQFF
TRBJ2-7 | TRBD1 | . | TRBV2 | TGTGCCAGCAGTGTAGGACAGGGCGGGGAGCAGTACTTC | CASSVGQGGEQYF
TRBJ2-6 | . | . | TRBV7-9 | TGTGCCAGCAGCTCCCGCGGGGCCAACGTCCTGACTTTC | CASSSRGANVLTF
TRBJ2-2 | . | once | TRBV9 | TGTGCCAGCAGCGTAGGGGTGGTCTCTCATTCCACCGGGGAGCTGTTTTTT | CASSVGVVSHSTGELFF
TRBJ1-2 | . | . | TRBV6-6 | TGTGCCAGCAGTTACTCCGGGGGCACTGGCTACACCTTC | CASSYSGGTGYTF
TRBJ2-2 | TRBD2 | . | TRBV11-3 | TGTGCCAGCAGTCCGGGACTAGCTGTGAGCGGGGAGCTGTTTTTT | CASSPGLAVSGELFF
TRBJ1-2 | . | . | TRBV2 | TGTGCCAGCAGTGAAGCCCGAGACGGCCTAGGCTACACCTTC | CASSEARDGLGYTF
TRBJ1-5 | TRBD1 | . | TRBV27 | TGTGCCAGCCAGGACAGGAACAATCAGCCCCAGCATTTT | CASQDRNNQPQHF
TRBJ2-7 | . | . | TRBV7-8 | TGTGCCAGCAGCCCAGGGCGGCACTACGAGCAGTACTTC | CASSPGRHYEQYF
TRBJ2-3 | . | . | TRBV20-1 | TGCAGTGCTAGAGTCAGGGGGAGGACAGATACGCAGTACTTT | CSARVRGRTDTQYF
TRBJ2-7 | . | . | TRBV9 | TGTGCCAGCAGCCGGGACGGGACCTACGAGCAGTACTTC | CASSRDGTYEQYF
TRBJ2-3 | TRBD2 | . | TRBV29-1 | TGCAGCGTTGGAGCGGGGGGCCACACAGATACGCAGTATTTT | CSVGAGGHTDTQYF
TRBJ2-7 | TRBD2 | . | TRBV14 | TGTGCCAGCAGCTCCTTAAGCGGGGGGGACTCCTACGAGCAGTACTTC | CASSSLSGGDSYEQYF
TRBJ1-5 | . | . | TRBV7-2 | TGTGCCAGCAGCTTAGGACGTGGAACAGCCGGACAGCCCCAGCATTTT | CASSLGRGTAGQPQHF
TRBJ2-5 | TRBD2 | . | TRBV29-1 | TGCAGCGTTGGTGGACCGCGGGGGGGATCAAGAGAGACCCAGTACTTC | CSVGGPRGGSRETQYF
TRBJ2-7 | . | . | TRBV7-2 | TGTGCCAGCAGCTTAGACCAACAGGTTTTCTACGAGCAGTACTTC | CASSLDQQVFYEQYF
TRBJ1-1 | . | . | TRBV30 | TGTGCCTGGAGTGGCCTTACGAACACTGAAGCTTTCTTT | CAWSGLTNTEAFF
TRBJ2-1 | . | . | TRBV7-8 | TGTGCCAGCAGCTTTCCCGCCTCCGGTGAGCAGTTCTTC | CASSFPASGEQFF
TRBJ2-2 | . | . | TRBV28 | TGTGCCGCCGGGACACAGAACACCGGGGAGCTGTTTTTT | CAAGTQNTGELFF
TRBJ2-7 | . | . | TRBV12-3/TRBV12-4 | TGTGCCAGCAGAGCACAGGGCCTGGCCTACGAGCAGTACTTC | CASRAQGLAYEQYF
TRBJ1-4 | TRBD1 | . | TRBV12-3/TRBV12-4 | TGTGCCAGCAGCCCCGGAACAGGGGTGAAGAATGAAAAACTGTTTTTT | CASSPGTGVKNEKLFF
TRBJ1-2 | TRBD1 | . | TRBV7-8 | TGTGCCAGCAGCTTAGCGGCAGACAGGGGCCGAGCTAACTATGGCTACACCTTC | CASSLAADRGRANYGYTF
TRBJ2-1 | . | . | TRBV20-1 | TGCAGTGCTAGCGGATCCCCCTACAATGAGCAGTTCTTC | CSASGSPYNEQFF
TRBJ2-2 | TRBD2 | . | TRBV9 | TGTGCCAGCAGCCCGCTAGCGGGGGCCACCGGGGAGCTGTTTTTT | CASSPLAGATGELFF
TRBJ2-4 | . | . | TRBV11-2 | TGTGCCAGCAGCCCCCAGAAAAAACGTAGCATTCAGTACTTC | CASSPQKKRSIQYF